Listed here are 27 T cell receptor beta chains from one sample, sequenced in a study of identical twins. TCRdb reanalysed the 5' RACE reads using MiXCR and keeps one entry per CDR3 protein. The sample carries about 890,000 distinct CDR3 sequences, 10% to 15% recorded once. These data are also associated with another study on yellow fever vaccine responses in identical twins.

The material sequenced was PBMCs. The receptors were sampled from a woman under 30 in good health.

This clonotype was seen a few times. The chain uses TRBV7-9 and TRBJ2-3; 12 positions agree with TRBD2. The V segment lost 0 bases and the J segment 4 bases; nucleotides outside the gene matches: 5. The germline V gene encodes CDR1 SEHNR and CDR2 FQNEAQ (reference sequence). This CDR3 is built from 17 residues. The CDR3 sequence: CASSLATTSGSPDTQYF. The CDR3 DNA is TGTGCCAGCAGCTTAGCTACGACTAGCGGGAGCCCAGATACGCAGTATTTT.

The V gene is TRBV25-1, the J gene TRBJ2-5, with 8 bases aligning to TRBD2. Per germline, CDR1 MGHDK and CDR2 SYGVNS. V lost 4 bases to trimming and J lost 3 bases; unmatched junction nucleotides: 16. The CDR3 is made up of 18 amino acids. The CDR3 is CASSVQGEAGRGEETQYF. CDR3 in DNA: TGTGCCAGCAGTGTACAGGGAGAGGCCGGGAGGGGTGAAGAGACCCAGTACTTC.

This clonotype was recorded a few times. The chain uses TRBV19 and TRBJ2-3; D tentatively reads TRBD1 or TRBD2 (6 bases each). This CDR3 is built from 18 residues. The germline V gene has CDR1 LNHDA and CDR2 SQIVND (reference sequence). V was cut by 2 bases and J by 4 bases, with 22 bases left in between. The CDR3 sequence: CASSIPTWGAPISDTQYF. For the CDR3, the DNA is TGTGCCAGTAGTATACCGACGTGGGGGGCCCCAATCTCAGATACGCAGTATTTT.

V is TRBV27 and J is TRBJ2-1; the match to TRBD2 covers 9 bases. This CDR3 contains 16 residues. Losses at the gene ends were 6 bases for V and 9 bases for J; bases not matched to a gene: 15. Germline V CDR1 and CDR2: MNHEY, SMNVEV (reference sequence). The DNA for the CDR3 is TGTGCCAGCAGCCTGGCCGGGACTAGCTCGTCCGGTGAGCAGTTCTTC. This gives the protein CASSLAGTSSSGEQFF.

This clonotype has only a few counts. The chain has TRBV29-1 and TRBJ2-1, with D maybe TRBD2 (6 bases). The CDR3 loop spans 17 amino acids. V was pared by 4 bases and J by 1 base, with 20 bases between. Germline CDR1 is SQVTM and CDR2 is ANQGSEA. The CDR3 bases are TGCAGCGTTGTGGGGGGAAAAGCCCCCTTGTCCTACAATGAGCAGTTCTTC. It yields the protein CSVVGGKAPLSYNEQFF.

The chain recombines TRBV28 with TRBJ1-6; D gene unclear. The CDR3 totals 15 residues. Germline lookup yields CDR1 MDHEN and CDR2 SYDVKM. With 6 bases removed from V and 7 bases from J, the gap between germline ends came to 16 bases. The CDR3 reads CASRRLGSDNSPLHF. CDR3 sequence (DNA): TGTGCCAGCAGACGATTAGGGTCCGACAATTCACCCCTCCACTTT.

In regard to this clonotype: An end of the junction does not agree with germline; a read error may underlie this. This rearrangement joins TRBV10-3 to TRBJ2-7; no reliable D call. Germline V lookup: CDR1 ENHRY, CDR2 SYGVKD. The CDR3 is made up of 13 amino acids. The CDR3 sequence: CAISESESRPSHF. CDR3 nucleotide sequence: TGTGCCATCAGTGAGTCTGAGAGTAGGCCCTCTCACTTC.

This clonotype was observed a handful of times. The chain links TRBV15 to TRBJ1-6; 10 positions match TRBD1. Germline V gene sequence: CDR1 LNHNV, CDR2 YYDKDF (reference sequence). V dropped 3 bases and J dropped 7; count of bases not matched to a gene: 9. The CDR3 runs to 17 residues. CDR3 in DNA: TGTGCCACCAGCAGCTTGCCGACGGGACAGGGGAATTCACCCCTCCACTTT. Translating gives CATSSLPTGQGNSPLHF.

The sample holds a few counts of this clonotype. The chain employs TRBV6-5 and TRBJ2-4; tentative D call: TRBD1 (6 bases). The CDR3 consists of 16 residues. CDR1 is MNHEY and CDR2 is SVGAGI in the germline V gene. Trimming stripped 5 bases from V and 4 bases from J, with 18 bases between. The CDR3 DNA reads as TGTGCCAGCAGTAAACTCGGACAGCCGGGAAAAAACATTCAGTACTTC. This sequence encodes CASSKLGQPGKNIQYF.

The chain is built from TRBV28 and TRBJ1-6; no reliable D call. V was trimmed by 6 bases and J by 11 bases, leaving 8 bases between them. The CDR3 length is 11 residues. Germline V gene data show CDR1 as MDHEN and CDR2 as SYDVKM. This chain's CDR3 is CASRGLPPLHF. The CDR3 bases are TGTGCCAGCAGGGGGTTACCACCCCTCCACTTT.

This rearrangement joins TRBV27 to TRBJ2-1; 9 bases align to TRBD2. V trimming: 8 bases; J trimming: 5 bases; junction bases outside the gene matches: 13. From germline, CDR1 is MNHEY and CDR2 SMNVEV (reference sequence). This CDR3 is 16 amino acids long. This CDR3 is CASGLGGGGADNEQFF. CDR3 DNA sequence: TGTGCCAGCGGACTGGGCGGCGGGGGGGCCGACAATGAGCAGTTCTTC.

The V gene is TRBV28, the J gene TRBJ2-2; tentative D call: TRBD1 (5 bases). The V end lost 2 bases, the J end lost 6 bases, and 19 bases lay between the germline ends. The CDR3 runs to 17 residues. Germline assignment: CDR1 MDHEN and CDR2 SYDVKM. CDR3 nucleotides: TGTGCCAGCAGTTTAGGAAGAAAGAGCAGGGTGTCCGGGGAGCTGTTTTTT. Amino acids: CASSLGRKSRVSGELFF.

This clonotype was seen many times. CDR3 residues: CASSQGPYGTLLIEQYF. The CDR3 bases are TGCGCCAGCAGCCAAGGACCGTACGGGACACTGCTGATCGAGCAGTACTTC. This chain joins TRBV4-1 and TRBJ2-7, with D tentatively TRBD1 (6 bases). Trimming stripped 1 base from V and 6 bases from J, with 22 bases between. Germline-derived CDR1 and CDR2 are MGHRA and YSYEKL. The CDR3 runs to 17 residues.

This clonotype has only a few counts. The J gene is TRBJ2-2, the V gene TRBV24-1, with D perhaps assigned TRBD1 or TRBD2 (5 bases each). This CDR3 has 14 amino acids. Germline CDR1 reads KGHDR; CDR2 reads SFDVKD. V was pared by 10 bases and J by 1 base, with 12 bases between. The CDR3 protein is CATAGTLNTGELFF. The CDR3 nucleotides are TGTGCCACAGCCGGGACGCTGAACACCGGGGAGCTGTTTTTT.

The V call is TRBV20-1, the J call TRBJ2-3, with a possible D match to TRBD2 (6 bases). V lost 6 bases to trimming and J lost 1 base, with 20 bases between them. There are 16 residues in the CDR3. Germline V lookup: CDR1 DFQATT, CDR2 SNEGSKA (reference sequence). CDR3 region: CSASGGDRVRTDTQYF. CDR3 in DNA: TGCAGTGCGAGCGGCGGGGACCGGGTGCGCACAGATACGCAGTATTTT.

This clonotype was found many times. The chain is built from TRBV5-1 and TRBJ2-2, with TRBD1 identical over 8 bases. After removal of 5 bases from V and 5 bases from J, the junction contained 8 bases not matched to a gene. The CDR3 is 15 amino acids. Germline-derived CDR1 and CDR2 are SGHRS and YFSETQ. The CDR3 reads CASRIGQGKTGELFF. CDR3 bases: TGCGCCAGCAGGATAGGACAGGGAAAGACCGGGGAGCTGTTTTTT.

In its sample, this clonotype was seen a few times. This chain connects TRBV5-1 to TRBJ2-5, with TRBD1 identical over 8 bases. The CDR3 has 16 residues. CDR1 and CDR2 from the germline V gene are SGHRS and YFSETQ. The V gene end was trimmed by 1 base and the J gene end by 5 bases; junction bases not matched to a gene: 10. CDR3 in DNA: TGCGCCAGCAGCTTGACACCAGGGGGCCTGGGGGAGACCCAGTACTTC. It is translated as CASSLTPGGLGETQYF. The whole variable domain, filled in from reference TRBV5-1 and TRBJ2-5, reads KAGVTQTPRYLIKTRGQQVTLSCSPISGHRSVSWYQQTPGQGLQFLFEYFSETQRNKGNFPGRFSGRQFSNSRSEMNVSTLELGDSALYLCASSLTPGGLGETQYFGPGTRLLVL.

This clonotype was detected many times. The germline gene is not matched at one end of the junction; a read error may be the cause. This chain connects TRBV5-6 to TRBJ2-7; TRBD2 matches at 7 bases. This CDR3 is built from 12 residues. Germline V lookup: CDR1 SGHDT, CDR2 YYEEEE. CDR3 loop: CASSLLGGTTAF. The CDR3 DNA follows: TGTGCCAGCAGCTTGCTCGGCGGGACTACTGCGTTC.

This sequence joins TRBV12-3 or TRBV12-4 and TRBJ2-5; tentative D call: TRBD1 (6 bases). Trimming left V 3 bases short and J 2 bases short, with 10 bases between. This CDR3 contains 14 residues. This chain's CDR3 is CASSFWTVQETQYF. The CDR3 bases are TGTGCCAGCAGTTTCTGGACAGTACAAGAGACCCAGTACTTC.

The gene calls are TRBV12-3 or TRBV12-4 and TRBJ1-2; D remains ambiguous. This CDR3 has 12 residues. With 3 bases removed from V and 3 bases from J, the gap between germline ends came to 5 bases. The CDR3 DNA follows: TGTGCCAGCAGTTTCAAAGACTATGGCTACACCTTC. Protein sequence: CASSFKDYGYTF.

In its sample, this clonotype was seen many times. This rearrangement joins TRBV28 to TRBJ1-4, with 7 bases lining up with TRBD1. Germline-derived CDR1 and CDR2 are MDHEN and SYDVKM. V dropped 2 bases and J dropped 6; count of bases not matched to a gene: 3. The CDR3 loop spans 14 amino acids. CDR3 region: CASSLRGGDEKLFF. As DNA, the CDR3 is TGTGCCAGCAGTTTACGAGGGGGCGATGAAAAACTGTTTTTT.

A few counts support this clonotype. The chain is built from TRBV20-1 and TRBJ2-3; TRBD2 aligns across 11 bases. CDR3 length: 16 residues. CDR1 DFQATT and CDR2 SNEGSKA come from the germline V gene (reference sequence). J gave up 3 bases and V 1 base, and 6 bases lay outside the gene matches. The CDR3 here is CSARAVSGGATDTQYF. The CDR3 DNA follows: TGCAGTGCTAGAGCAGTTAGCGGGGGGGCGACAGATACGCAGTATTTT.

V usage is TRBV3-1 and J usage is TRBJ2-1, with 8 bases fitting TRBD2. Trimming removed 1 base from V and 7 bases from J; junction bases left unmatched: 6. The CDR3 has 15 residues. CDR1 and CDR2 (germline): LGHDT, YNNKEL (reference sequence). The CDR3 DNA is TGTGCCAGCAGCCAAGTCGGGGGGGCTAATAATGAGCAGTTCTTC. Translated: CASSQVGGANNEQFF.

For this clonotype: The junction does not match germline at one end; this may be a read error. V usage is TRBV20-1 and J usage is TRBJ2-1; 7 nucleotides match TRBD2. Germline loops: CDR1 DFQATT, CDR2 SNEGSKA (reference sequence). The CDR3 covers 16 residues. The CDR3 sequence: CSARGAGDAQGNEQFF. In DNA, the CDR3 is TGCAGTGCCAGAGGGGCGGGAGACGCTCAGGGCAATGAGCAGTTCTTC.

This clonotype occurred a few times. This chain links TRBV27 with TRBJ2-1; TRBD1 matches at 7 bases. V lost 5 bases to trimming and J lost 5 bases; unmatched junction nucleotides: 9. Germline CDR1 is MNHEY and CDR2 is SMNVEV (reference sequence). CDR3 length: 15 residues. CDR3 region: CASSNRGIIHNEQFF. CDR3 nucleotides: TGTGCCAGCAGTAACAGGGGCATAATTCACAATGAGCAGTTCTTC.

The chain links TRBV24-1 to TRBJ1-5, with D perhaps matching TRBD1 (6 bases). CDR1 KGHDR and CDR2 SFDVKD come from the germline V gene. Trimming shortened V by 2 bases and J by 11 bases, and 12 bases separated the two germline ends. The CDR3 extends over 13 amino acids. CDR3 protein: CATSDSVDRAQHF. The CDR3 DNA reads TGTGCCACCAGTGATTCGGTGGACAGAGCCCAGCATTTT.

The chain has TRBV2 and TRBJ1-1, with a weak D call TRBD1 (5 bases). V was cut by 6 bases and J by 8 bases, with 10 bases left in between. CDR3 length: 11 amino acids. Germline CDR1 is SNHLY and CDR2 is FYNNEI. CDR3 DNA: TGTGCCAGCAGACCCGGGGCAGAAGCTTTCTTT. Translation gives CASRPGAEAFF.